The rows below give T cell receptor beta chains drawn from one sample of a study of cytomegalovirus exposure and HLA in healthy donors. Data came from immunoSEQ multiplex PCR; TCRdb stores just in-frame clones and leaves some out. The table lists 99,000 or so clones, about 9.4% of them singletons, with under 6% in the top ten. The sequenced sample was PBMCs. These receptors all come from a man in his forties in good health and CMV-seropositive. The CDR3 runs from the conserved cysteine through the conserved F or W. A D gene is named only where the DNA matches it firmly. Not all rows give a size; the values are once, few, many and, for expanded clones, a class.

J | size | length | V | D | DNA | CDR3
TRBJ1-1 | many | 15 | TRBV2 | . | TGTGCCAGCAGTGCAAGTACAGGGAGAGGCACTGAAGCTTTCTTT | CASSASTGRGTEAFF
TRBJ1-2 | . | 14 | TRBV28 | . | TGTGCCAGCAGTTCTACGACATCTAACTATGGCTACACCTTC | CASSSTTSNYGYTF
TRBJ1-1 | many | 14 | TRBV4-3 | TRBD1 | TGCGCCAGCAGCCGACAGGGCGGGAACACTGAAGCTTTCTTT | CASSRQGGNTEAFF
TRBJ2-3 | few | 19 | TRBV29-1 | TRBD1 | TGCAGCGTTGAAGGATTCCTGGGGACAGACGTTGCTAGCACAGATACGCAGTATTTT | CSVEGFLGTDVASTDTQYF
TRBJ2-1 | . | 13 | TRBV19 | . | TGTGCCAGTAGTCGGGACACTTACAATGAGCAGTTCTTC | CASSRDTYNEQFF
TRBJ2-3 | few | 15 | TRBV2 | TRBD2 | TGTGCCAGCAGGGTTAGCGGGAGGGACACAGATACGCAGTATTTT | CASRVSGRDTDTQYF
TRBJ2-7 | few | 14 | TRBV19 | TRBD1 | TGTGCCAGTAGGAACACAGGGGACGACTACGAGCAGTACTTC | CASRNTGDDYEQYF
TRBJ2-7 | . | 14 | TRBV19 | . | TGTGCCAGTAGTGACGGACACCTAAGGCACGAGCAGTACTTC | CASSDGHLRHEQYF
TRBJ1-1 | few | 11 | TRBV20-1 | . | TGCAGTGCTCTCGGGATCGCTGAAGCTTTCTTT | CSALGIAEAFF
TRBJ2-5 | few | 16 | TRBV10-2 | TRBD2 | TGCGCCAGCATCAAAGGACTAGCGGGAGGTCAAGAGACCCAGTACTTC | CASIKGLAGGQETQYF
TRBJ1-4 | few | 17 | TRBV2 | . | TGTGCCAGCAGTCGTCAGGGGCAACTACGCATCGGTGAAAAACTGTTTTTT | CASSRQGQLRIGEKLFF
TRBJ2-7 | . | 13 | TRBV6-5 | . | TGTGCCAGCAAGAGGACGGGGGTTCGGGGGCAGTACTTC | CASKRTGVRGQYF
TRBJ2-5 | . | 15 | TRBV2 | TRBD2 | TGTGCCAGCAGTGATAACCCTGGCGGGAGGGAGACCCAGTACTTC | CASSDNPGGRETQYF
TRBJ2-7 | . | 16 | TRBV6-5 | . | TGTGCCAGCAGTTTTTTTCCCGGGACTGGGGGTATCGAGCAGTACTTC | CASSFFPGTGGIEQYF
TRBJ2-7 | few | 13 | TRBV6-5 | TRBD1 | TGTGCCATAGAGTTCGGACAGGCCTACGAGCAGTACTTC | CAIEFGQAYEQYF
TRBJ1-3 | few | 15 | TRBV11-2 | . | TGTGCCAGCATCCTGCGGTGGGGCCCTGGAAACACCATATATTTT | CASILRWGPGNTIYF
TRBJ2-3 | few | 13 | TRBV13 | . | TGTGCCAGCAGCCCTCTGAGCACAGATACGCAGTATTTT | CASSPLSTDTQYF
TRBJ2-3 | few | 12 | TRBV7-9 | . | TGTGCCAGCAGTACAGACACAGATACGCAGTATTTT | CASSTDTDTQYF
TRBJ2-7 | . | 15 | TRBV13 | TRBD1 | TGTGCCAGCAGCGCGCCCGGGACAGGGTACTACGAGCAGTACTTC | CASSAPGTGYYEQYF
TRBJ1-1 | few | 14 | TRBV29-1 | TRBD1 | TGCAGCGTTGCTGGGACAGGGGAGAGCACTGAAGCTTTCTTT | CSVAGTGESTEAFF
TRBJ1-1 | . | 19 | TRBV11-2 | . | TGTGCCAGCAGCTTAGATCTTCTGACAGAGATTAGCATGAACACTGAAGCTTTCTTT | CASSLDLLTEISMNTEAFF
TRBJ2-1 | . | 16 | TRBV7-2 | TRBD2 | TGTGCCAGCAGCCAGGGACTAGCGGGAGGGCCTCGGGAGCAGTTCTTC | CASSQGLAGGPREQFF
TRBJ2-5 | . | 14 | TRBV23-1 | . | TGCGCCAGCAGTTTTCTAGCGATGCAAGAGACCCAGTACTTC | CASSFLAMQETQYF
TRBJ1-1 | few | 16 | TRBV13 | TRBD1 | TGTGCCAGCAGCAGCACCCTACAGGGGGTCGTAGCTGAAGCTTTCTTT | CASSSTLQGVVAEAFF
TRBJ2-2 | . | 16 | TRBV4-3 | TRBD2 | TGCGCCAGCAGCCCAAGAGCGGGAGATCGTCCCGGGGAGCTGTTTTTT | CASSPRAGDRPGELFF
TRBJ2-1 | . | 12 | TRBV7-2 | . | TGTGCCAGCAGCCTCGAGGGAATTGAGCAGTTCTTC | CASSLEGIEQFF
TRBJ2-7 | few | 14 | TRBV4-2 | TRBD1 | TGTGCCAGCAGCCAAGGGGACAGTACCTACGAGCAGTACTTC | CASSQGDSTYEQYF
TRBJ2-2 | few | 13 | TRBV27 | . | TGTGCCAGCAGTTCTTCAGGGGCAGGGGAGCTGTTTTTT | CASSSSGAGELFF
TRBJ2-1 | few | 14 | TRBV6-5 | TRBD1 | TGTGCCAGCAGTTCTTCCGGGACAGGGAATGAGCAGTTCTTC | CASSSSGTGNEQFF
TRBJ2-1 | few | 16 | TRBV14 | TRBD2 | TGTGCCAGCAGCGACGGACTAGCGGGATATAAAAATGAGCAGTTCTTC | CASSDGLAGYKNEQFF
TRBJ1-1 | . | 13 | TRBV11-3 | . | TGTGCCAGCAGCTTATTTGGCAGGACTGAAGCTTTCTTT | CASSLFGRTEAFF